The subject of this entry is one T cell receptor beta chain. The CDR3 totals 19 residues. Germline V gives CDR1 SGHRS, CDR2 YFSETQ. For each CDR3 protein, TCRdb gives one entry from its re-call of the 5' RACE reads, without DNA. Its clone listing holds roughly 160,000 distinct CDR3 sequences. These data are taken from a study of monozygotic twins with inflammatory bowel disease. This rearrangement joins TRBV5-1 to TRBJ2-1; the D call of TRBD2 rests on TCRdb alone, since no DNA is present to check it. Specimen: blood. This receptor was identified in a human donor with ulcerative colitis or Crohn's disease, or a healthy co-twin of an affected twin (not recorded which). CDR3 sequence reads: CASSFGLMANGGANNEQFF.